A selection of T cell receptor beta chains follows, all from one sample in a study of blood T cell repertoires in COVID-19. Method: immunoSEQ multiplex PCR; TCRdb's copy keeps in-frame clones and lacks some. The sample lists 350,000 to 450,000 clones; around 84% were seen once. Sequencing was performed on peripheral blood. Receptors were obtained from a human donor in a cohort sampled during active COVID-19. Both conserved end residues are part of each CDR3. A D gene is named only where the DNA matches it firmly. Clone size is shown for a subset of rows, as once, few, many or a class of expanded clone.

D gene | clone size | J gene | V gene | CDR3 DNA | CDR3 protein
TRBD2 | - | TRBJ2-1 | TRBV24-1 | TGTGCCACCAGTGATTCCGGGGACTACCGGGGGGATGAGCAGTTCTTC | CATSDSGDYRGDEQFF
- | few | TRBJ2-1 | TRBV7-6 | TGTGCCAGCAGCTTAGGGACTAAGGCTTACAATGAGCAGTTCTTC | CASSLGTKAYNEQFF
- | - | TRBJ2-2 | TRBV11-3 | TGTGCCAGCAGCGCAGTCCAGGGGAGATACACCGGGGAGCTGTTTTTT | CASSAVQGRYTGELFF
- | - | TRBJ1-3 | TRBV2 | TGTGCCAGCAGGGGGACATACTCTGGAAACACCATATATTTT | CASRGTYSGNTIYF
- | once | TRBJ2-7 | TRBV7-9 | TGTGCCAGCAGCTTACCCACTCGCGGGACTTCTGCCTACGAGCAGTACTTC | CASSLPTRGTSAYEQYF
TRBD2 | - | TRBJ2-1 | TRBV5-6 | TGTGCCAGCAGCTTTTTGGATGGTACGGGAGGAGGGGATGAGCAGTTCTTC | CASSFLDGTGGGDEQFF
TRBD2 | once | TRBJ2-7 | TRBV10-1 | TGCGCCAGCAATCCTACTAGCGGTTGGGCCTCCTACGAGCAGTACTTC | CASNPTSGWASYEQYF
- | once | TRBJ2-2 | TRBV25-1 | TGTGCCAGCAGCTTGGTTGAGGTCCCCACCGGGGAGCTGTTTTTT | CASSLVEVPTGELFF
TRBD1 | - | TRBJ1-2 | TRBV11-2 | TGTGCCAGCAGCTTAGTGTCCCCCCGACAGGGGCCTAACTATGGCTACACCTTC | CASSLVSPRQGPNYGYTF
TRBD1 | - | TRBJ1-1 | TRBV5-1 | TGCGCCAGCAGCTCACAGGGGCAAGACACTGAAGCTTTCTTT | CASSSQGQDTEAFF
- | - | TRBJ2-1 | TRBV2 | TGTGCCAGCAGCGCACAACCCAATGAGCAGTTCTTC | CASSAQPNEQFF
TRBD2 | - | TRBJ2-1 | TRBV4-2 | TGTGCCAGCAGCCCGGGACTAGCGGGAGGGATACGGCAGTTCTTC | CASSPGLAGGIRQFF
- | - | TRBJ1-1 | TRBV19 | TGTGCCAGTAGTAACAGGGCGAAGACTGAAGCTTTCTTT | CASSNRAKTEAFF
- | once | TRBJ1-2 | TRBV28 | TGTGCCAGCAGTTTAAGGAGGACAGCCGCTAACTATGGCTACACCTTC | CASSLRRTAANYGYTF
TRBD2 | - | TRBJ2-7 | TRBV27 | TGTGCCAGCAGTCCCCCCCCGGGACTAGCGGGCTCCTACGAGCAGTACTTC | CASSPPPGLAGSYEQYF
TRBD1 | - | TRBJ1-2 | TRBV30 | TGTGCCTGGAGTTCCTTATCCGGGACAGCCTATGGCTACACCTTC | CAWSSLSGTAYGYTF
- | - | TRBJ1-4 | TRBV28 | TGTGCCAGCAGTTTTCTGGGGGCTCTTAATGAAAAACTGTTTTTT | CASSFLGALNEKLFF
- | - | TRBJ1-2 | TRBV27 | TGTGCCAGCAGTTTTGGGCAGGACTATGGCTACACCTTC | CASSFGQDYGYTF
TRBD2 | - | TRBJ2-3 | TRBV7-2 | TGTGCCAGCACCATTCTAGCGGGGGGCACAGATACGCAGTATTTT | CASTILAGGTDTQYF
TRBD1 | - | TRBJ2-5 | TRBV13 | TGTGCCAGCAGCTCCCGCCGACAGGGGCGGGAGACCCAGTACTTC | CASSSRRQGRETQYF
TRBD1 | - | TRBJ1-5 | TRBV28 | TGTGCCAGCAGGGCGGACAGGGGGATACATTTT | CASRADRGIHF
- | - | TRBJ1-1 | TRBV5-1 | TGCGCCAGCAGCTTGGTCGCAGAATTAAACACTGAAGCTTTCTTT | CASSLVAELNTEAFF
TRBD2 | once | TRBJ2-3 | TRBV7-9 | TGTGCCAGCAGCCTGCCGGGACTAGGGGTTACCCACACAGATACGCAGTATTTT | CASSLPGLGVTHTDTQYF
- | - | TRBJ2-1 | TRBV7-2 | TGTGCCAGCAGCCCAGGGGCAGTAACCTACAATGAGCAGTTCTTC | CASSPGAVTYNEQFF
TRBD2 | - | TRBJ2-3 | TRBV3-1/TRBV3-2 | TGTGCCAGCAGTCTCGGGGGGACTAGCGGCACAGATACGCAGTATTTT | CASSLGGTSGTDTQYF
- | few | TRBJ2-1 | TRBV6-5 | TGTGCCACGGGGACCGAGGGGGAAGGGGGCAATGAGCAGTTCTTC | CATGTEGEGGNEQFF
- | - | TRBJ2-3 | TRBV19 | TGTGCCAGTAGTCTCGCAGATACGCAGTATTTT | CASSLADTQYF
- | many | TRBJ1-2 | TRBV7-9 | TGTGCCACTAGACCCCTCGGTCGGGGGGGTGGCTACACCTTC | CATRPLGRGGGYTF
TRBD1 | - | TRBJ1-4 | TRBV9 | TGTGCCAGCAGCGCCCGGGACAGGGGGATTGGTTCTGAAAAACTGTTTTTT | CASSARDRGIGSEKLFF
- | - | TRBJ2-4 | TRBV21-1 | TGTGCCAGCAGTCAGTTTTTCCAAAACATTCAGTACTTC | CASSQFFQNIQYF
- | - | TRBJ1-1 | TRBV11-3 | TGTGCCAGCAGCTTTTCCGTATCCACTGAAGCTTTCTTT | CASSFSVSTEAFF
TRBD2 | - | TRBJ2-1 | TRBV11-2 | TGTGCCAGCAGCTTAGGGCTAGCGGGCTACAATGAGCAGTTCTTC | CASSLGLAGYNEQFF
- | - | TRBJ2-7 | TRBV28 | TGTGCCAGCATAGAGGCTAGTGGGTCCTACGAGCAGTACTTC | CASIEASGSYEQYF
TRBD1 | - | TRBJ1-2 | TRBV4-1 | TGCGCCAGCAGCCAAGTGGCCAGGGGGCGTCTTGGCTACACCTTC | CASSQVARGRLGYTF
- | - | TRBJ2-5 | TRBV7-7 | TGTGCCAGCAGCTTAGGGGGGCGTAGGGGGCAAGAGACCCAGTACTTC | CASSLGGRRGQETQYF
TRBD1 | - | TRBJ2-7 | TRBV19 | TGTGCCAGTAGTATCCCGGACAGGCTGGGCGAGCAGTACTTC | CASSIPDRLGEQYF
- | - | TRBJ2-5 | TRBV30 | TGTGCCACAGGGGGAGGGCACTTC | CATGGGHF
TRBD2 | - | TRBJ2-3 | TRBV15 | TGTGCCACCAGCAGAGATTACATTAGTAGCGGGAGTTCCGACGGGAAGCAGTATTTT | CATSRDYISSGSSDGKQYF
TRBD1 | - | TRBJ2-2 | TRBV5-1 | TGCGCCAGCAGCTTGGGGACAGGGGGCGAAACCGGGGAGCTGTTTTTT | CASSLGTGGETGELFF
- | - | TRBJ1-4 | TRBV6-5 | TGTGCCAGCAGTACTTCCCTTGCAACTAATGAAAAACTGTTTTTT | CASSTSLATNEKLFF
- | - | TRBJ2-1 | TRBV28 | TGTGCCAGCAGTCCTACTAGATTCTCCTACAATGAGCAGTTCTTC | CASSPTRFSYNEQFF
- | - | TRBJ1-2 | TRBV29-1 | TGCAGCGTTGATCCAGGGGACTATGGCTACACCTTC | CSVDPGDYGYTF
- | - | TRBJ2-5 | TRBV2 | TGTGCCAGCGCAGAGAGGCTCCAAGAGACCCAGTACTTC | CASAERLQETQYF
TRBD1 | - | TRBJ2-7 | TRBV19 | TGTGCCAGTAGTCTACCCGGGACAGGGCACCTCGAGCAGTACTTC | CASSLPGTGHLEQYF
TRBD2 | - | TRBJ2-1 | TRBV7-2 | TGTGCCAGCAGCTTAGGGACTAGCGGGGGGGCCTCAGGGAATGAGCAGTTCTTC | CASSLGTSGGASGNEQFF
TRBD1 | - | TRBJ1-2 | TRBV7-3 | TGTGCCAGCAGTCCAACAGGGGGGTCTAACTATGGCTACACCTTC | CASSPTGGSNYGYTF